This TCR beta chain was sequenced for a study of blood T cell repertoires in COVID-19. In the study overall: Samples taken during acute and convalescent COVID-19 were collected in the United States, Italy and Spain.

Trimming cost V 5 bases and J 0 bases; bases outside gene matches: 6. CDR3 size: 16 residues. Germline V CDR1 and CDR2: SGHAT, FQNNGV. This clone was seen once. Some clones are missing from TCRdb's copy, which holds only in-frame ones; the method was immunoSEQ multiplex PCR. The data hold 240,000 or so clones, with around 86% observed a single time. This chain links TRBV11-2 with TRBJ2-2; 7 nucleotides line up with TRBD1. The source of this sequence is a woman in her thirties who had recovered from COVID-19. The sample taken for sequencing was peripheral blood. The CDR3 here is CASSPRTGPNTGELFF. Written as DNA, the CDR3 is TGTGCCAGCAGCCCGAGGACAGGCCCGAACACCGGGGAGCTGTTTTTT. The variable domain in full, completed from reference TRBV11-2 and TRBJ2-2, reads EAGVAQSPRYKIIEKRQSVAFWCNPISGHATLYWYQQILGQGPKLLIQFQNNGVVDDSQLPKDRFSAERLKGVDSTLKIQPAKLEDSAVYLCASSPRTGPNTGELFFGEGSRLTVL.